Listed here are 18 T cell receptor beta chains from one sample, sequenced in a study of shared clonotypes between healthy human individuals. As defined, naive CD8 cells were CD45RO-negative and positively selected for CCR7, with terminally differentiated effector memory CD45RA+ cells excluded. The data were produced by immunoSEQ multiplex PCR, yet TCRdb's version contains in-frame clones alone and is incomplete. The sample lists around 600,000 clones, around 95% seen once, with approximately 0.11% in the top ten. Sequencing was performed on naive CD8+ T cells sorted from blood. These receptors were collected from a woman aged 25 to 39 in good health.

The chain has TRBV19 and TRBJ1-1, with TRBD1 identical over 7 bases. Per the germline V gene, CDR1 is LNHDA and CDR2 is SQIVND (reference sequence). The CDR3 consists of 13 residues. The V segment lost 6 bases and the J segment 8 bases; nucleotides outside the gene matches: 9. This CDR3 is CASSPGGISEAFF. The DNA for the CDR3 is TGTGCCAGTAGCCCAGGGGGTATATCAGAAGCTTTCTTT.

Remarks on this clone: The sample carries other DNA sequences with the same CDR3. This chain joins TRBV19 and TRBJ1-1; no firm D call. Per the germline V gene, CDR1 is LNHDA and CDR2 is SQIVND (reference sequence). The CDR3 is 13 residues long. The germline V and J ends were trimmed by 5 bases and 1 base, with 8 bases remaining between them. The CDR3 here is CASSPGQNTEAFF. The DNA of the CDR3 is TGTGCCAGTAGTCCCGGGCAGAACACTGAAGCTTTCTTT.

This clone has only one observation. This chain connects TRBV4-2 to TRBJ2-3, with D perhaps matching TRBD2 (5 bases). Germline values: CDR1 LGHNA, CDR2 YNFKEQ. The V gene lost 0 bases and the J gene lost 0 bases, with 28 bases spanning the gap. The CDR3 is 22 residues long. CDR3 in DNA: TGTGCCAGCAGCCAAGAAATGTGGCATAGCGCAACCACAAATTCTAGCACAGATACGCAGTATTTT. This encodes CASSQEMWHSATTNSSTDTQYF.

The chain combines TRBV27 with TRBJ1-4; D unclear. CDR3 length: 12 amino acids. The germline CDR1 and CDR2 sequences are MNHEY and SMNVEV (reference sequence). V was clipped by 3 bases and J by 4 bases, with 3 bases between them. The CDR3 DNA is TGTGCCAGCAGTTTTGATAATGAAAAACTGTTTTTT. Protein: CASSFDNEKLFF. The full variable domain, completed using reference TRBV27 and TRBJ1-4, is EAQVTQNPRYLITVTGKKLTVTCSQNMNHEYMSWYRQDPGLGLRQIYYSMNVEVTDKGDVPEGYKVSRKEKRNFPLILESPSPNQTSLYFCASSFDNEKLFFGSGTQLSVL.

This chain uses TRBV5-6 with TRBJ2-1, with a tentative D call TRBD2 (7 bases). Germline V gives CDR1 SGHDT, CDR2 YYEEEE. V was cut by 0 bases and J by 8 bases, with 9 bases left in between. This CDR3 region has 13 residues. The CDR3 DNA reads as TGTGCCAGCAGCTTGGCCGGGGGGCATGAGCAGTTCTTC. Amino acids: CASSLAGGHEQFF.

The chain combines TRBV20-1 with TRBJ2-3; 11 positions agree with TRBD2. Trimming removed 5 bases from V and 13 bases from J; junction bases left unmatched: 2. Germline V gene lookup returns CDR1 DFQATT and CDR2 SNEGSKA (reference sequence). The CDR3 spans 10 residues. CDR3 in DNA: TGCAGTGCTTCACTAGCGGGAGAGTATTTT. Amino acid sequence: CSASLAGEYF.

This sequence joins TRBV5-6 and TRBJ1-5; weak D call: TRBD1 (5 bases). V lost 3 bases and J 7 bases, leaving 11 bases between the germline ends. Germline CDR1 is SGHDT and CDR2 is YYEEEE. The CDR3 runs 13 residues. CDR3 sequence reads: CASSSGGVQPQHF. Written as DNA, the CDR3 is TGTGCCAGCAGCTCCGGGGGGGTCCAGCCCCAGCATTTT.

The V call is TRBV28, the J call TRBJ2-7, with D maybe TRBD1 (6 bases). CDR1 and CDR2 from the germline V gene are MDHEN and SYDVKM. The CDR3 length is 15 residues. V was cut by 6 bases and J by 0 bases, with 15 bases left in between. CDR3 sequence: CASSGTGISSYEQYF. The CDR3 DNA sequence: TGTGCCAGCAGCGGTACAGGGATCAGCTCCTACGAGCAGTACTTC.

J is TRBJ1-5 and V is TRBV27; D remains ambiguous. Trimming left V 5 bases short and J 1 base short, with 9 bases between. There are 14 residues in the CDR3. CDR1 MNHEY and CDR2 SMNVEV come from the germline V gene (reference sequence). CDR3 in amino acids: CASSGRGSNQPQHF. CDR3 in DNA: TGTGCCAGCAGTGGGCGAGGGAGCAATCAGCCCCAGCATTTT.

The chain recombines TRBV10-1 with TRBJ1-1; 7 nucleotides line up with TRBD1. CDR3 length: 14 residues. Unmatched junction bases numbered 0, after V lost 1 base and J lost 1 base. In germline, CDR1 is WNHNN, CDR2 SYGVQD (reference sequence). CDR3 bases: TGCGCCAGCAGTGAGTACAGGGGGAACACTGAAGCTTTCTTT. As protein: CASSEYRGNTEAFF.

This sequence joins TRBV27 and TRBJ2-1; D is ambiguous. V was clipped by 5 bases and J by 2 bases, with 10 bases between them. Germline V gene lookup returns CDR1 MNHEY and CDR2 SMNVEV (reference sequence). CDR3 length: 14 residues. The CDR3: CASSPNGPYNEQFF. The CDR3 coding sequence is TGTGCCAGCAGTCCTAACGGACCCTACAATGAGCAGTTCTTC.

This chain connects TRBV14 to TRBJ1-1; D gene uncertain. V lost 5 bases, J lost 4 bases, and 11 bases lay in between. This CDR3 spans 13 amino acids. From germline, CDR1 is SGHDN and CDR2 FVKESK. The CDR3 coding sequence is TGTGCCAGCAGCGTCGGGATCGTCACTGAAGCTTTCTTT. It is translated as CASSVGIVTEAFF.

The V gene is TRBV7-2, the J gene TRBJ2-5, with 9 bases fitting TRBD2. The CDR3 covers 14 residues. Looked up from germline, CDR1 is SGHTA and CDR2 is FQGNSA. Germline trimming cut 5 bases from V and 3 bases from J; bases unmatched to any gene: 4. CDR3: CASSARLAEETQYF. CDR3 DNA: TGTGCCAGCAGCGCCCGACTAGCGGAAGAGACCCAGTACTTC.

The V call is TRBV27, the J call TRBJ2-7; the match to TRBD2 covers 11 bases. CDR3 length: 16 residues. Germline CDR1 is MNHEY and CDR2 is SMNVEV (reference sequence). Trimming took 4 bases from V and 4 from J; bases not matched to a gene: 9. CDR3 residues: CASSSDRASGRYEQYF. CDR3 nucleotides: TGTGCCAGCAGTTCCGACAGGGCTAGCGGGAGGTACGAGCAGTACTTC.

The chain carries TRBV19 and TRBJ2-1; no firm D call. CDR3 length equals 14 residues. V lost 1 base, J lost 2 bases, and 6 bases lay in between. Germline values: CDR1 LNHDA, CDR2 SQIVND (reference sequence). This CDR3 is CASSIAETYNEQFF. In DNA form, the CDR3 reads TGTGCCAGTAGTATAGCGGAAACCTACAATGAGCAGTTCTTC.

On this clone: The same CDR3 is also encoded by other DNA sequences in this sample. This rearrangement joins TRBV9 to TRBJ2-7, with D hard to call. The CDR3 sequence is 13 residues long. Germline V gene lookup returns CDR1 SGDLS and CDR2 YYNGEE. V was trimmed by 0 bases and J by 1 base, leaving 5 bases between them. CDR3 amino acids: CASSVAGSYEQYF. The CDR3 DNA follows: TGTGCCAGCAGCGTAGCAGGTTCCTACGAGCAGTACTTC.

This sequence joins TRBV5-5 and TRBJ2-7; the D is unclear. CDR1 and CDR2 from the germline V gene are SGHKS and YYEKEE (reference sequence). The CDR3 is 13 amino acids. V was cut by 4 bases and J by 2 bases, with 10 bases left in between. The CDR3 DNA is TGTGCCAGCAGCGACGGACGGCCCTACGAGCAGTACTTC. Protein: CASSDGRPYEQYF.

The chain recombines TRBV13 with TRBJ2-7, with D perhaps matching TRBD2 (5 bases). V was cut by 0 bases and J by 4 bases, with 25 bases left in between. CDR3 length: 19 residues. From germline, CDR1 is PRHDT and CDR2 FYEKMQ (reference sequence). The CDR3 DNA sequence: TGTGCCAGCAGCTTAGGCCTCTCCGGGTTACCGCAAGCGGCGTACGAGCAGTACTTC. This sequence encodes CASSLGLSGLPQAAYEQYF. Drawing the rest from reference TRBV13 and TRBJ2-7, the complete variable domain is AAGVIQSPRHLIKEKRETATLKCYPIPRHDTVYWYQQGPGQDPQFLISFYEKMQSDKGSIPDRFSAQQFSDYHSELNMSSLELGDSALYFCASSLGLSGLPQAAYEQYFGPGTRLTVT.